What follows is one TCR beta chain and its context. Addition of UMIs with a 6-nucleotide sample barcode was achieved by template switching. TCRdb re-analyzed the 5' RACE reads; it lists each CDR3 protein once, without DNA. This listing includes roughly 330,000 distinct CDR3 sequences. The data are from a study of monozygotic twins with inflammatory bowel disease. This CDR3 region has 15 residues. Germline CDR1 is SGHTA and CDR2 is FQGTGA. The V and J genes are TRBV7-3 and TRBJ1-1. The TCR comes from a human donor with ulcerative colitis or Crohn's disease, or a healthy co-twin of an affected twin (not recorded which). Material: blood. The CDR3 here is CASSLMAEPNTEAFF.